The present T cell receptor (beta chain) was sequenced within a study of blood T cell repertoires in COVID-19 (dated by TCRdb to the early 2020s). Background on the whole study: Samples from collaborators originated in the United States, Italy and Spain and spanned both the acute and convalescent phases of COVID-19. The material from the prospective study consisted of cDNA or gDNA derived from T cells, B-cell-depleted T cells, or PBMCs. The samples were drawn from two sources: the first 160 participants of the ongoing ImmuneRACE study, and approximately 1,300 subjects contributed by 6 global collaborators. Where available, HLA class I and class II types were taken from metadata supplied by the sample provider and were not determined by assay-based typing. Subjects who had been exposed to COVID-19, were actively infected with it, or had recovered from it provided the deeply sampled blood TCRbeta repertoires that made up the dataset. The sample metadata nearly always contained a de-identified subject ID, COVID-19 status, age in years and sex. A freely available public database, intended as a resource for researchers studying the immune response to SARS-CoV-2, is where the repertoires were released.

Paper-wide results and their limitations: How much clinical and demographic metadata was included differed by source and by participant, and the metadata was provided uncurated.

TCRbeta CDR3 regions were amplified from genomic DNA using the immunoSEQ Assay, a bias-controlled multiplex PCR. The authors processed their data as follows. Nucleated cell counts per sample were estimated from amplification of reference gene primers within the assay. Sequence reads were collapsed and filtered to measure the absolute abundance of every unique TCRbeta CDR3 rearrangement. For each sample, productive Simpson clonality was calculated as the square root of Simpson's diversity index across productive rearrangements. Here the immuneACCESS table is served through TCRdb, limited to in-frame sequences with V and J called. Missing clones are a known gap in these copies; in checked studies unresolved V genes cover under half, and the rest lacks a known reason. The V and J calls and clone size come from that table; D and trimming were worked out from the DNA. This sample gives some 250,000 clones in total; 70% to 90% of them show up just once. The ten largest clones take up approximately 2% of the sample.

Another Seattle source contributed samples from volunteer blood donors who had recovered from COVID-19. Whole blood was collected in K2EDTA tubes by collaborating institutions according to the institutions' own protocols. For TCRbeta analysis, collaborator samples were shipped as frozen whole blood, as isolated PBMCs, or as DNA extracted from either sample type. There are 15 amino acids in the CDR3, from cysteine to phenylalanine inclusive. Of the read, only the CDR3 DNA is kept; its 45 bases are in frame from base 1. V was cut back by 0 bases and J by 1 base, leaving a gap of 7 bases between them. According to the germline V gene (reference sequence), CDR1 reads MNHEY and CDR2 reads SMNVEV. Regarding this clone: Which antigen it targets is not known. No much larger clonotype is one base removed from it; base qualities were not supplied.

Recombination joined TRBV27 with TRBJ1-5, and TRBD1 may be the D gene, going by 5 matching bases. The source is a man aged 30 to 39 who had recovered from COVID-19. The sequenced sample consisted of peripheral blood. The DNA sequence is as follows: TGTGCCAGCAGTTTATCGCAGGGAAGCAATCAGCCCCAGCATTTT. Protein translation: CASSLSQGSNQPQHF.